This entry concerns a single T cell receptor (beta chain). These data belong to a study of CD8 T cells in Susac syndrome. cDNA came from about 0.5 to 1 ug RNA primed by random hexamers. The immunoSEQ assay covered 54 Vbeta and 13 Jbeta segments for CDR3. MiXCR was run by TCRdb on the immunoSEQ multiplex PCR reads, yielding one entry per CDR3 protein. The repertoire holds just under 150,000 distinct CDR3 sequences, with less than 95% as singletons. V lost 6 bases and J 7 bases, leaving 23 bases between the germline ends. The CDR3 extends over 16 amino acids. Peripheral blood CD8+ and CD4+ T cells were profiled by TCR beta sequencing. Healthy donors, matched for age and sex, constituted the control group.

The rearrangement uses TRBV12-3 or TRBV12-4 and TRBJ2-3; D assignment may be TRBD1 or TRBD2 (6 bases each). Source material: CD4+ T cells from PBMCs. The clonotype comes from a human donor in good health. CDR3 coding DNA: TGTGCCAGCAGCCCAGCCGCGGCGGAGGGGACAAATACGCAGTATTTT. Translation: CASSPAAAEGTNTQYF.